The 14 T cell receptor beta chains below come from one sample, sequenced in a study of T cells after yellow fever vaccination. TCRdb recomputed calls from the 5' RACE reads with MiXCR, one row per CDR3 protein. The table includes some 320,000 distinct CDR3 sequences, 8.5% to 9% detected once. Material: PBMCs, obtained on the day of the first yellow fever vaccination. All receptors come from a man younger than 30 who received the YFV17D yellow fever vaccine.

This clonotype appeared many times. This sequence joins TRBV3-1 and TRBJ2-5; 8 bases match TRBD2. V trimming: 8 bases; J trimming: 5 bases; junction bases outside the gene matches: 16. The CDR3 totals 16 residues. Germline CDR1 and CDR2: LGHDT and YNNKEL (reference sequence). The CDR3 nucleotides read TGTGCCAGCCTCGGGACTAGGAGCTCCTTGGGGGAGACCCAGTACTTC. Translating it yields CASLGTRSSLGETQYF.

The V gene is TRBV6-2 or TRBV6-3, the J gene TRBJ2-6; perhaps D is TRBD1 or TRBD2 (6 bases each). This CDR3 contains 20 residues. The ends were cut back, 5 bases at V and 1 base at J, with 24 bases in the middle. The germline CDR1 and CDR2 sequences are MNHEY and SVGEGT. This chain's CDR3 is CASSTFRGHGDLSGANVLTF. The CDR3 DNA sequence: TGTGCCAGCAGTACGTTCCGGGGACACGGGGACTTATCTGGGGCCAACGTCCTGACTTTC.

In this sample, this clonotype turned up many times. The rearrangement joins TRBV7-6 to TRBJ2-3; D remains unclear. The CDR3 consists of 15 residues. The V end lost 1 base, the J end lost 0 bases, and 8 bases lay between the germline ends. CDR1 is SGHVS and CDR2 is FNYEAQ in the germline V gene. CDR3 in amino acids: CASSLGFSSTDTQYF. CDR3 DNA sequence: TGTGCCAGCAGCTTAGGCTTCAGTAGCACAGATACGCAGTATTTT. Complete variable domain (other parts from reference TRBV7-6 and TRBJ2-3): GAGVSQSPRYKVTKRGQDVALRCDPISGHVSLYWYRQALGQGPEFLTYFNYEAQQDKSGLPNDRFSAERPEGSISTLTIQRTEQRDSAMYRCASSLGFSSTDTQYFGPGTRLTVL.

The chain has TRBV21-1 and TRBJ1-1. TRBV21-1 is labeled a pseudogene. The CDR3 is made up of 14 amino acids. The CDR3 reads CASSKLRVNTEAFF. Written as DNA, the CDR3 is TGTGCCAGCAGCAAATTGCGAGTGAACACTGAAGCTTTCTTT.

A few counts support this clonotype. This chain uses TRBV7-2 with TRBJ1-2; no clear D. Trimming removed 5 bases at V and 2 bases at J, with 9 bases between. From germline, CDR1 is SGHTA and CDR2 FQGNSA. The CDR3 is made up of 13 amino acids. In nucleotides, the CDR3 is TGTGCCAGCAGCCCTCCCCAAAACTATGGCTACACCTTC. Its translation is CASSPPQNYGYTF. The variable domain in full, completed from reference TRBV7-2 and TRBJ1-2, reads GAGVSQSPSNKVTEKGKDVELRCDPISGHTALYWYRQSLGQGLEFLIYFQGNSAPDKSGLPSDRFSAERTGGSVSTLTIQRTQQEDSAVYLCASSPPQNYGYTFGSGTRLTVV.

This chain links TRBV7-8 with TRBJ2-1, with a tentative D call TRBD1 (5 bases). This CDR3 has 16 amino acids. Germline V CDR1 and CDR2: SGHVS, FQNEAQ. The V and J ends lost 4 bases and 0 bases respectively, with 13 bases between them. CDR3 sequence (DNA): TGTGCCAGCAGCTCCAGGGTTCACGGCTCCTACAATGAGCAGTTCTTC. Translating it yields CASSSRVHGSYNEQFF.

The sample holds a few counts of this clonotype. V gene TRBV6-5 combines with J gene TRBJ2-1, with 7 positions matching TRBD1. The V and J ends lost 6 bases and 6 bases, in that order; junction bases with no gene match: 11. Germline V lookup: CDR1 MNHEY, CDR2 SVGAGI. CDR3 length: 15 residues. CDR3 sequence (DNA): TGTGCCAGCAGGGACTCCGGGACAGTCTTCAATGAGCAGTTCTTC. Its protein product is CASRDSGTVFNEQFF.

This chain joins TRBV27 and TRBJ2-1, with 8 bases aligning to TRBD2. J lost 7 bases, V lost 6 bases, and 5 bases had no gene match. Germline-derived CDR1 and CDR2 are MNHEY and SMNVEV (reference sequence). The CDR3 loop spans 13 amino acids. The DNA of the CDR3 is TGTGCCAGCAGGGCCAGCGGGGGAAATGAGCAGTTCTTC. Amino acid sequence: CASRASGGNEQFF.

Only a few counts were recorded for this clonotype. The chain links TRBV7-9 to TRBJ1-1; D unresolved. This CDR3 is 13 amino acids long. Between the trimmed V and J ends, which lost 5 bases and 4 bases, there was a span of 11 bases. Germline V gene sequence: CDR1 SEHNR, CDR2 FQNEAQ (reference sequence). The CDR3: CASSPGTSTEAFF. CDR3 DNA: TGTGCCAGCAGCCCCGGTACGAGCACTGAAGCTTTCTTT.

This clonotype was seen repeatedly, ten times or more. The genes are TRBV6-5 and TRBJ2-1; possible D gene TRBD1, 6 bases. Germline V gene lookup returns CDR1 MNHEY and CDR2 SVGAGI. CDR3 length: 14 amino acids. Trimming left V 3 bases short and J 3 bases short, with 9 bases between. Written as DNA, the CDR3 is TGTGCCAGCAGTTATTCGGACAGCTACAATGAGCAGTTCTTC. Its translation is CASSYSDSYNEQFF.

This chain uses TRBV6-1 with TRBJ2-7, with 10 bases aligning to TRBD2. This CDR3 spans 17 amino acids. With V trimmed by 6 bases and J by 2 bases, 13 bases remained unmatched. Germline CDR1 reads MNHNS; CDR2 reads SASEGT. CDR3 amino acids: CASRPRPIAGGTYEQYF. The CDR3 region has the DNA TGTGCCAGCAGACCCCGCCCCATAGCGGGGGGTACCTACGAGCAGTACTTC.

In this sample, this clonotype turned up many times. This chain joins TRBV20-1 and TRBJ2-1; unclear D gene. Trimming left V 3 bases short and J 8 bases short, with 14 bases between. The CDR3 totals 13 residues. Germline V gives CDR1 DFQATT, CDR2 SNEGSKA (reference sequence). CDR3 nucleotide sequence: TGCAGTGCTAGGGTCCGGATACAATATGAGCAGTTCTTC. It codes for CSARVRIQYEQFF.

This chain connects TRBV29-1 to TRBJ2-7, with D possibly matching TRBD2 (6 bases). V lost 6 bases and J 5 bases, leaving 14 bases between the germline ends. This CDR3 spans 12 amino acids. Germline V gives CDR1 SQVTM, CDR2 ANQGSEA. The CDR3 reads CSVWGVGDEQYF. CDR3 DNA: TGCAGCGTCTGGGGGGTAGGTGACGAGCAGTACTTC.

In this sample, this clonotype turned up a few times. The gene calls are TRBV11-2 and TRBJ1-2; D is undetermined. The V and J ends lost 0 bases and 0 bases respectively, with 14 bases between them. CDR1 is SGHAT, CDR2 FQNNGV, per germline. The CDR3 totals 17 residues. The DNA of the CDR3 is TGTGCCAGCAGCTTAGAGGCACGAAGTAGATCTAACTATGGCTACACCTTC. Amino acid sequence: CASSLEARSRSNYGYTF.